The 22 T cell receptor beta chains presented below share a single source sample, sequenced in a study of T cell responses to AZD1222 COVID-19 vaccine. Generated by immunoSEQ multiplex PCR, the TCRdb table keeps only in-frame clones and is missing some. The table includes over 150,000 clones, around 85% detected once. Material: peripheral blood, obtained on day 0 of MenACWY control vaccination. These receptor sequences come from an adult in good health.

This chain links TRBV29-1 with TRBJ1-2; no clear D. CDR3 length: 10 amino acids. CDR1 is SQVTM, CDR2 ANQGSEA, per germline. Between the trimmed V and J ends, which lost 5 bases and 7 bases, there was a span of 8 bases. CDR3 sequence reads: CSVSLGGYTF. CDR3 DNA sequence: TGCAGCGTTTCATTAGGTGGCTACACCTTC.

This rearrangement joins TRBV5-1 to TRBJ2-3; D might be TRBD1 (6 bases). Trimming removed 4 bases at V and 5 bases at J, with 14 bases between. This CDR3 region has 14 residues. Germline CDR1 and CDR2: SGHRS and YFSETQ. The CDR3 loop reads CASSPRDTKDTQYF. The CDR3 nucleotides are TGCGCCAGCAGCCCGAGGGACACTAAAGATACGCAGTATTTT.

This chain joins TRBV3-1 (or the pseudogene TRBV3-2) and TRBJ1-1, with D possibly being TRBD1 (5 bases). The CDR3 extends over 12 amino acids. Trimming removed 8 bases from V and 6 bases from J, with 13 bases in between. Germline CDR1 and CDR2: LGHDT and YNNKEL (reference sequence). In DNA form, the CDR3 reads TGTGCCAGCGCCGGGGCGCCTCCTGAAGCTTTCTTT. The encoded protein is CASAGAPPEAFF.

The chain is built from TRBV5-1 and TRBJ2-3; D not resolved. The CDR3 consists of 16 residues. The germline V gene has CDR1 SGHRS and CDR2 YFSETQ. V was shortened by 0 bases and J by 0 bases, with 11 bases between the two germline ends. The CDR3 sequence is CASSLGERESTDTQYF. The CDR3, as DNA: TGCGCCAGCAGCTTGGGTGAGCGAGAAAGCACAGATACGCAGTATTTT.

The CDR3 loop is CASSEESAVDTQYF. CDR3 nucleotides: TGCGCCAGCAGTGAGGAAAGTGCAGTAGATACGCAGTATTTT. The V and J genes are TRBV10-1 and TRBJ2-3; D call uncertain. There are 14 residues in the CDR3. Trimming took off 2 bases at V and 5 bases at J, with 11 bases between the two ends. Germline CDR1 reads WNHNN; CDR2 reads SYGVQD (reference sequence).

V gene TRBV6-5 combines with J gene TRBJ1-2; D not certain. Germline V gives CDR1 MNHEY, CDR2 SVGAGI. Deletions cut 6 bases from V and 1 base from J, with 9 bases between. The CDR3 runs 13 residues. The CDR3 coding sequence is TGTGCCAGCAGGGCCTGGGGTAACTATGGCTACACCTTC. Encoded protein: CASRAWGNYGYTF.

This chain links TRBV6-2 or TRBV6-3 with TRBJ2-2; TRBD2 might be the D (5 bases). The CDR3 extends over 17 amino acids. Germline lookup yields CDR1 MNHEY and CDR2 SVGEGT. V was trimmed by 0 bases and J by 0 bases, leaving 11 bases between them. This CDR3 is CASSYSNSRANTGELFF. In nucleotides, the CDR3 is TGTGCCAGCAGTTACTCGAACTCGCGGGCGAACACCGGGGAGCTGTTTTTT.

The chain is built from TRBV7-3 and TRBJ2-2; D tentatively reads TRBD1 or TRBD2 (5 bases each). The CDR3 covers 15 residues. The germline gives CDR1 SGHTA, CDR2 FQGTGA. V was trimmed by 5 bases and J by 5 bases, leaving 15 bases between them. CDR3 in DNA: TGTGCCAGCAGCCCGGGGACCTTTGGGACCGGGGAGCTGTTTTTT. It is translated as CASSPGTFGTGELFF.

V gene TRBV5-4 combines with J gene TRBJ2-5; D may be TRBD1 or TRBD2 (6 bases each). Per the germline V gene, CDR1 is SGHNT and CDR2 is YYREEE (reference sequence). The CDR3 runs 15 residues. Trimming left V 6 bases short and J 2 bases short, with 17 bases between. The CDR3 protein is CASTRNGGLQETQYF. The CDR3 DNA is TGTGCCAGCACCCGGAACGGGGGCCTACAAGAGACCCAGTACTTC.

V gene TRBV7-9 combines with J gene TRBJ2-2, with 9 bases identical to TRBD2. This CDR3 is built from 15 residues. Per germline, CDR1 SEHNR and CDR2 FQNEAQ (reference sequence). Trimming cost V 5 bases and J 0 bases; bases outside gene matches: 1. The CDR3 sequence: CASSPSGANTGELFF. CDR3 DNA sequence: TGTGCCAGCAGCCCTAGCGGGGCGAACACCGGGGAGCTGTTTTTT.

The chain links TRBV7-6 to TRBJ2-7; no clear D. Germline loops: CDR1 SGHVS, CDR2 FNYEAQ. The V end lost 1 base, the J end lost 6 bases, and 13 bases lay between the germline ends. This CDR3 spans 14 amino acids. The CDR3 DNA reads as TGTGCCAGCAGCTTAGGCCCGAGAAATTCCGAGCAGTACTTC. Translated: CASSLGPRNSEQYF.

The chain employs TRBV5-6 and TRBJ2-7; D is undetermined. V dropped 0 bases and J dropped 3 bases, with 10 bases sitting between them. The CDR3 runs to 14 residues. Germline CDR1 and CDR2: SGHDT and YYEEEE. This CDR3 is CASSLGGTYYEQYV. The DNA for the CDR3 is TGTGCCAGCAGCTTGGGGGGTACCTACTACGAGCAGTACGTC.

In its sample, this clone was seen once. The chain combines TRBV7-9 with TRBJ1-2, with 9 bases matching TRBD1. With 4 bases clipped from V and 6 bases from J, the junction kept 12 bases outside the gene matches. This CDR3 comprises 16 residues. Germline-derived CDR1 and CDR2 are SEHNR and FQNEAQ (reference sequence). DNA for the CDR3: TGTGCCAGCAGCTCAAGGCCGGGACAGGGTTACAATGGCTACACCTTC. This codes for CASSSRPGQGYNGYTF.

The chain uses TRBV27 and TRBJ2-7, with a tentative D call TRBD1 (5 bases). This CDR3 has 13 residues. Germline values: CDR1 MNHEY, CDR2 SMNVEV (reference sequence). The ends were cut back, 6 bases at V and 0 bases at J, with 9 bases in the middle. As DNA, the CDR3 is TGTGCCAGCAGCTCGGACAACTCCTACGAGCAGTACGTC. It specifies CASSSDNSYEQYV.

In its sample, this clone was seen once. V and J are TRBV7-8 and TRBJ2-7, with D hard to call. V was cut by 5 bases and J by 5 bases, with 13 bases left in between. The CDR3 length is 13 residues. From germline, CDR1 is SGHVS and CDR2 FQNEAQ. CDR3 residues: CASSRGPADEQYF. As DNA, the CDR3 is TGTGCCAGCAGCCGAGGACCTGCCGACGAGCAGTACTTC.

The rearrangement joins TRBV29-1 to TRBJ1-1; D possibly corresponds to TRBD1 (6 bases). CDR3 length equals 15 residues. Germline V gene lookup returns CDR1 SQVTM and CDR2 ANQGSEA. The CDR3 coding sequence is TGCAGTGGTAAAGTGTGGGACACTATGAACACTGAAGCTTTCTTT. Translating it yields CSGKVWDTMNTEAFF. The full variable domain, rest sourced from reference TRBV29-1 and TRBJ1-1, is SAVISQKPSRDICQRGTSLTIQCQVDSQVTMMFWYRQQPGQSLTLIATANQGSEATYESGFVIDKFPISRPNLTFSTLTVSNMSPEDSSIYLCSGKVWDTMNTEAFFGQGTRLTVV.

The chain is built from TRBV12-5 and TRBJ2-1, with a tentative D call TRBD2 (6 bases). Germline V gives CDR1 LGHNT, CDR2 FRNRAP. Trimming pared 6 bases from V and 2 bases from J, leaving 11 bases between. This CDR3 region has 14 residues. CDR3 sequence: CASGPGGPYNEQFF. The CDR3, as DNA: TGTGCTAGTGGCCCCGGAGGGCCCTACAATGAGCAGTTCTTC.

The chain combines TRBV9 with TRBJ1-2; TRBD1 aligns across 7 bases. V shed 2 bases, J shed 7 bases, and the junction held 5 bases outside the gene matches. The germline V gene has CDR1 SGDLS and CDR2 YYNGEE. The length of the CDR3 is 13 residues. The CDR3 DNA reads TGTGCCAGCAGCGTTGACAGGGCCCGTGGCTACACCTTC. It encodes CASSVDRARGYTF.

This clone has more than one count but fewer than ten. The CDR3 DNA reads TGTGCCAGCAGCTCGCGGGACAGGGTGGTCCTGGGGGCCAACGTCCTGACTTTC. It yields the protein CASSSRDRVVLGANVLTF. This chain joins TRBV5-4 and TRBJ2-6, with 9 bases matching TRBD1. Trimming at V came to 3 bases and at J to 4 bases, leaving 11 bases not matched to a gene. Germline values: CDR1 SGHNT, CDR2 YYREEE (reference sequence). CDR3 size: 18 residues.

V and J are TRBV7-9 and TRBJ1-1; D perhaps matches TRBD1 (6 bases). The CDR3 sequence is 15 residues long. Germline V lookup: CDR1 SEHNR, CDR2 FQNEAQ (reference sequence). Trimming removed 7 bases from V and 1 base from J, with 16 bases in between. The CDR3 sequence is CASIPRATGNTEAFF. In DNA form, the CDR3 reads TGTGCCAGCATTCCCAGGGCGACAGGGAACACTGAAGCTTTCTTT. Based on the CDR3 plus reference TRBV7-9 and TRBJ1-1, the full variable domain is DTGVSQNPRHKITKRGQNVTFRCDPISEHNRLYWYRQTLGQGPEFLTYFQNEAQLEKSRLLSDRFSAERPKGSFSTLEIQRTEQGDSAMYLCASIPRATGNTEAFFGQGTRLTVV.

This sequence joins TRBV4-3 and TRBJ1-5; perhaps TRBD1 as D (5 bases). V was trimmed by 0 bases and J by 2 bases, leaving 11 bases between them. Germline lookup yields CDR1 LGHNA and CDR2 YSLEER. The CDR3 is 16 residues long. CDR3 sequence: CASSQDPPGGNQPQHF. CDR3 coding DNA: TGCGCCAGCAGCCAAGACCCCCCGGGGGGCAATCAGCCCCAGCATTTT.

V usage is TRBV13 and J usage is TRBJ1-2, with D possibly TRBD1 on 5 matching bases. V lost 5 bases and J 0 bases, leaving 13 bases between the germline ends. The CDR3 length is 15 residues. Germline V gives CDR1 PRHDT, CDR2 FYEKMQ (reference sequence). DNA for the CDR3: TGTGCCAGCAGCACCCGACAGACCTCTAACTATGGCTACACCTTC. The encoded protein is CASSTRQTSNYGYTF. Supplemented by reference TRBV13 and TRBJ1-2, the full variable domain reads AAGVIQSPRHLIKEKRETATLKCYPIPRHDTVYWYQQGPGQDPQFLISFYEKMQSDKGSIPDRFSAQQFSDYHSELNMSSLELGDSALYFCASSTRQTSNYGYTFGSGTRLTVV.